The clone carrying this TCR beta chain came up many times. The record originates from a study of T cells in Graves' hyperthyroidism and ophthalmopathy. TCR beta CDR3 sequences were amplified from RNA transcripts. HTBI primers drove first-round RT-PCR of the TCR CDR3. TCRdb reprocessed the multiplex PCR reads with MiXCR, giving one entry per CDR3 protein. The repertoire consists of more than 300,000 distinct CDR3 sequences, with about 18% occurring once and the leading ten covering around a third. A patient was excluded if there was uncontrolled infection, other autoimmune disease, pregnancy or lactation. Together with thyroid ultrasound, orbital computed tomography, serum thyroxine and TRAb, clinical symptoms were used for diagnoses. The PBMCs were taken from under 12 ml of fresh peripheral blood. Germline values: CDR1 DFQATT, CDR2 SNEGSKA (reference sequence). V was clipped by 6 bases and J by 8 bases; unmatched bases: 11. CDR3 length: 13 residues.

The sample consisted of blood. This TCR was recovered from a woman aged 25 to 39 with Graves' hyperthyroidism that later progressed to Graves' ophthalmopathy. V is TRBV20-1 and J is TRBJ1-2, with 8 bases lining up with TRBD1. CDR3 region: CSATTGDSGGYTF. For the CDR3, the DNA is TGCAGTGCAACGACAGGGGATTCGGGCGGCTACACCTTC.